This is a list of T cell receptor beta chains from one sample in a study of cytomegalovirus exposure and HLA in healthy donors. Method: immunoSEQ multiplex PCR; TCRdb's copy keeps in-frame clones and lacks some. The sample has some 150,000 clones, roughly 77% seen once. The specimen sequenced was PBMCs. The receptors here all came from a man younger than 45 in good health and CMV-seropositive. CDR3s include the opening cysteine and the closing phenylalanine or tryptophan. A D gene is named only where the DNA matches it firmly. Where a row states a size, it is once, few, many or the class of an expanded clone; other rows omit it.

D gene	clone size	J gene	V gene	CDR3 DNA	CDR3 protein
TRBD1	NA	TRBJ2-5	TRBV5-4	TGTGCCAGCAGCCGTACCGGGACAGGGGAGGAGACCCAGTACTTC	CASSRTGTGEETQYF
NA	NA	TRBJ2-3	TRBV7-2	TGTGCCAGCAGCTTTACCGGGTTCTCTAGCACAGATACGCAGTATTTT	CASSFTGFSSTDTQYF
NA	NA	TRBJ1-1	TRBV2	TGTGCCAGCTCACAGGGAAGTTGGACTGAAGCTTTCTTT	CASSQGSWTEAFF
NA	NA	TRBJ2-3	TRBV7-9	TGTGCCAGCAGCTTATCGGGTATTAGCACAGATACGCAGTATTTT	CASSLSGISTDTQYF
NA	NA	TRBJ1-5	TRBV21-1	TGTGCCAGCACCGGACAGGGCGGCAATCAGCCCCAGCATTTT	CASTGQGGNQPQHF
TRBD1	NA	TRBJ1-1	TRBV7-9	TGTGCCAGCAGCTCGGGACAGGGGGCTCCGAACACTGAAGCTTTCTTT	CASSSGQGAPNTEAFF
NA	NA	TRBJ1-1	TRBV9	TGTGCCAGCAGCGTATTTCCCGACAGCGAGTATGAAGCTTTCTTT	CASSVFPDSEYEAFF
NA	NA	TRBJ1-2	TRBV29-1	TGCAGCGTGTTCGGTCTCTATGGCTACACCTTC	CSVFGLYGYTF
NA	NA	TRBJ1-1	TRBV15	TGTGCCACCAGCAGACGGAACACTGAAGCTTTCTTT	CATSRRNTEAFF
TRBD2	once	TRBJ2-2	TRBV27	TGTGCCAGCAGTTTAGGTCTAGCGGGGGCCCCGTCCGGGGAGCTGTTTTTT	CASSLGLAGAPSGELFF
NA	NA	TRBJ1-4	TRBV5-1	TGCGCCAGCAGTTCTGGTAGCCGTGGGGAAAAACTGTTTTTT	CASSSGSRGEKLFF
TRBD2	NA	TRBJ2-4	TRBV5-4	TGTGCCAGCAGCCCGGGGGGAAAGAAAAACATTCAGTACTTC	CASSPGGKKNIQYF
NA	NA	TRBJ2-3	TRBV5-1	TGCGCCAGCAGCCATAGGCGACAAGATACGCAGTATTTT	CASSHRRQDTQYF
NA	once	TRBJ1-3	TRBV15	TGTGCCACCAGCAGAGACAGGCCCAACTCTGGAAACACCATATATTTT	CATSRDRPNSGNTIYF
TRBD1	NA	TRBJ2-7	TRBV9	TGTGCCAGCAGCGGACAGGGGAGTGACGAGCAGTACTTC	CASSGQGSDEQYF
TRBD2	NA	TRBJ2-5	TRBV9	TGTGCCAGCAGCGCGGGGGGGCGGGAGCAAGAGGCCCAGTACTTC	CASSAGGREQEAQYF
NA	NA	TRBJ2-3	TRBV5-1	TGCGCCAGCAGCCCGCGCCAGGGGGGCCTCGGGACGCAGTATTTT	CASSPRQGGLGTQYF
NA	few	TRBJ1-2	TRBV5-4	TGTGCCAGCAGCTTTAAACAGGGCTATGGCTACACCTTC	CASSFKQGYGYTF
TRBD1	NA	TRBJ2-1	TRBV2	TGTGCCAGCAGCCTTGGGACAGGGTCCTATGAGCAGTTCTTC	CASSLGTGSYEQFF
NA	NA	TRBJ2-2	TRBV7-9	TGTGCCAGCAGCTCCCACGGAGGGCACGGGGAGCTGTTTTTT	CASSSHGGHGELFF
NA	NA	TRBJ2-1	TRBV9	TGTGCCAGCAGCACGTCAGGGGAATCCTACAATGAGCAGTTCTTC	CASSTSGESYNEQFF
TRBD1	once	TRBJ2-7	TRBV9	TGTGCCAGCAGCCCCGGGCAGGGGGCCTACGAGCAGTACTTC	CASSPGQGAYEQYF
NA	NA	TRBJ1-1	TRBV5-4	TGTGCCAGCAGCCCGGGGGGCTTGAACACTGAAGCTTTCTTT	CASSPGGLNTEAFF
TRBD1	NA	TRBJ1-1	TRBV18	TGTGCCAGCTCACCTACAGGGGGAGTGGAGAACACTGAAGCTTTCTTT	CASSPTGGVENTEAFF
NA	NA	TRBJ2-5	TRBV5-1	TGCGCCAGCAGCTTCGACAGTTCCCAAGAGACCCAGTACTTC	CASSFDSSQETQYF
TRBD1	NA	TRBJ2-1	TRBV5-1	TGCGCCAGCAGCGACAGGACAGGAGGTCATGAGCAGTTCTTC	CASSDRTGGHEQFF
NA	NA	TRBJ1-1	TRBV6-5	TGTGCCAGCAGCCCGTACAGGGAAGGCCCCACTGAAGCTTTCTTT	CASSPYREGPTEAFF
NA	NA	TRBJ1-6	TRBV5-1	TGCGCCAGCAGCCCGGAGGACAGAACATACTCCTATAATTCACCCCTCCACTTT	CASSPEDRTYSYNSPLHF
NA	NA	TRBJ2-7	TRBV5-6	TGTGCCAGCAGCTTGGGAGGCGTCAGGAGGATGGGTGAGCAGTACTTC	CASSLGGVRRMGEQYF
TRBD1	NA	TRBJ2-7	TRBV6-5	TGTGCCAGCAGCCCGGGACAGGGGATGAGGGAGCAGTACTTC	CASSPGQGMREQYF
NA	NA	TRBJ2-2	TRBV5-1	TGCGCCAGCAGCTTGTCCCCCCAGGGAGGCACCGGGGAGCTGTTTTTT	CASSLSPQGGTGELFF
TRBD1	NA	TRBJ2-7	TRBV6-1	TGTGCCAGCAGGAGGACAGGGGGTGAGCAGTACTTC	CASRRTGGEQYF
TRBD1	NA	TRBJ2-6	TRBV27	TGTGCCAGCAGTTTAACAGGGGATGGGGCCAACGTCCTGACTTTC	CASSLTGDGANVLTF
TRBD2	NA	TRBJ2-1	TRBV7-3	TGTGCCAGCAGCCATCGGACTAGCGGGCGGCCTGGTGAGCAGTTCTTC	CASSHRTSGRPGEQFF
NA	few	TRBJ1-2	TRBV2	TGTGCCAGCATGCCCCCGCCGGGGAGCTATGGCTACACCTTC	CASMPPPGSYGYTF
NA	few	TRBJ1-1	TRBV5-4	TGTGCCAGCAGCTTGGCCACAGGGTCCATGAACACTGAAGCTTTCTTT	CASSLATGSMNTEAFF
TRBD2	NA	TRBJ2-7	TRBV18	TGTGCCACCCGAATGACTAGCGGGGGGGCCTACGAGCAGTACTTC	CATRMTSGGAYEQYF
NA	NA	TRBJ2-7	TRBV7-2	TGTGCCAGCAGCTTGACAGGGAGGGCACTAGCGGCGCAGTACTTC	CASSLTGRALAAQYF
TRBD2	NA	TRBJ2-1	TRBV7-2	TGTGCCAGCAGCTTAGCTAGCGGGGGGGCGAATGAGCAGTTCTTC	CASSLASGGANEQFF
TRBD1	NA	TRBJ1-2	TRBV27	TGTGCCAGCAGTTTTAGTTTGTCAGGGGGCTCGCAAGGCTACACCTTC	CASSFSLSGGSQGYTF
NA	NA	TRBJ2-3	TRBV12-1	TGTGCCAGCAGCTTTGCTAGCGGGGGGGCCTCTGGCACAGATACGCAGTATTTT	CASSFASGGASGTDTQYF
TRBD1	once	TRBJ1-2	TRBV6-1	TGTGCCAGCAGTGAAGCGGCGGGACAGGGGCCGGTCGGCTACACCTTC	CASSEAAGQGPVGYTF
NA	NA	TRBJ2-2	TRBV5-1	TGCGCCAGCAGTCTTGCGGAGGGCGGGGAGCTGTTTTTT	CASSLAEGGELFF
NA	few	TRBJ2-7	TRBV19	TGTGCCAGTAGCCGGGTTAGCTCCTACGAGCAGTACTTC	CASSRVSSYEQYF
NA	NA	TRBJ1-1	TRBV28	TGTGCCAGCAGTTTTCTGGAGGGTCGAAACACTGAAGCTTTCTTT	CASSFLEGRNTEAFF
TRBD1	NA	TRBJ1-3	TRBV2	TGTGCCAGCAGTGACTCCGGGACAGATGGAAACACCATATATTTT	CASSDSGTDGNTIYF
TRBD1	NA	TRBJ2-7	TRBV10-2	TGCGCCAGCATGGCACCGGGACAGAAAACCTACGAGCAGTACTTC	CASMAPGQKTYEQYF
TRBD1	few	TRBJ1-4	TRBV30	TGTGCCTGGAGTGAGACAGGGGGATCTGAAAAACTGTTTTTT	CAWSETGGSEKLFF
NA	NA	TRBJ2-3	TRBV6-5	TGTGCCAGCAGTTACTCGATGGGACTCACAGATACGCAGTATTTT	CASSYSMGLTDTQYF
NA	NA	TRBJ1-3	TRBV10-2	TGCGCCAGCAGTGAACAATCAGGAAACACCATATATTTT	CASSEQSGNTIYF
TRBD1	NA	TRBJ1-5	TRBV5-4	TGTGCCAGCAGGACGGACAGGGGGCTTGGACAGCCCCAGCATTTT	CASRTDRGLGQPQHF
NA	NA	TRBJ1-2	TRBV29-1	TGCAGCGCCAGAACAGGGATTAACTATGGCTACACCTTC	CSARTGINYGYTF
NA	NA	TRBJ2-5	TRBV28	TGTGCCAGCGGGCGGGGTGCGGAGACCCAGTACTTC	CASGRGAETQYF
TRBD1	NA	TRBJ2-3	TRBV5-1	TGCGCCAGCAGAGGAACAGGGGGAACAGATACGCAGTATTTT	CASRGTGGTDTQYF
NA	few	TRBJ2-6	TRBV29-1	TGCAGCGTTGAAGAGTACGGGACTGGGGCCAACGTCCTGACTTTC	CSVEEYGTGANVLTF
NA	few	TRBJ2-7	TRBV11-2	TGTGCCAGCAGCCCCCGGACTGCTTCCTACGAGCAGTACTTC	CASSPRTASYEQYF
NA	few	TRBJ1-5	TRBV19	TGTGCCAGTAGGGGCCAGGGGAATCAGCCCCAGCATTTT	CASRGQGNQPQHF
TRBD1	NA	TRBJ1-2	TRBV29-1	TGCAGCATGATACTGACAGGGGACGGCTACACCTTC	CSMILTGDGYTF
TRBD2	NA	TRBJ2-5	TRBV25-1	TGTGCCAGCAGCCAGCGGGGGGGCCAGGAGACCCAGTACTTC	CASSQRGGQETQYF